This TCR beta chain derives from a study of OX40 agonist ivuxolimab in advanced cancers. Profiling relied on immunoSEQ multiplex PCR, and the TCRdb table lists in-frame clones only, not all of them. The sample consists of 60,000 or so clones, approximately 86% of them appearing once. The sequencing used CD4+ or CD8+ T cells sorted from blood, collected in a trial of the OX40 agonist ivuxolimab. This receptor was identified in an adult with an advanced solid tumor such as melanoma, head and neck, liver or kidney cancer.

CDR3 nucleotides: TGTGCCAGCAGCCATGGATACGAGCAGTACTTC. Amino acids: CASSHGYEQYF. The rearrangement uses TRBV7-9 and TRBJ2-7; no reliable D call. The CDR3 contains 11 residues. V lost 5 bases and J lost 4, with 6 bases in between. Germline loops: CDR1 SEHNR, CDR2 FQNEAQ (reference sequence).